This note documents a single TCR beta chain sequence. Germline V gives CDR1 MNHEY, CDR2 SVGEGT. Trimming left V 5 bases short and J 4 bases short, with 15 bases between. The CDR3 is 16 amino acids. The sample originates from a study of blood T cell repertoires in COVID-19. The overall study: Both acute and convalescent COVID-19 samples were obtained from the United States, Italy and Spain. PBMCs, B-cell-depleted T cells, or T cells were the source of the cDNA or gDNA that made up the material.

Under the authors' procedure: Nucleated cell counts were estimated from reference gene primer amplification. Profiled with immunoSEQ multiplex PCR; TCRdb holds only in-frame clones, not every one. The V and J calls and clone size are taken from that table; D and trimming were inferred from the DNA. The sample comprises some 93,000 clones, 85% of which are singletons, and 3.8% rests with the top ten. The chain joins TRBV6-2 or TRBV6-3 to TRBJ1-6, with D possibly TRBD1 on 5 matching bases. The sequence was collected from a man aged 60 to 75 with acute or convalescent COVID-19. The sequencing input was peripheral blood. The CDR3 is CASSTSTVQYNSPLHF. The CDR3 DNA is TGTGCCAGCAGTACCTCGACAGTGCAATATAATTCACCCCTCCACTTT.